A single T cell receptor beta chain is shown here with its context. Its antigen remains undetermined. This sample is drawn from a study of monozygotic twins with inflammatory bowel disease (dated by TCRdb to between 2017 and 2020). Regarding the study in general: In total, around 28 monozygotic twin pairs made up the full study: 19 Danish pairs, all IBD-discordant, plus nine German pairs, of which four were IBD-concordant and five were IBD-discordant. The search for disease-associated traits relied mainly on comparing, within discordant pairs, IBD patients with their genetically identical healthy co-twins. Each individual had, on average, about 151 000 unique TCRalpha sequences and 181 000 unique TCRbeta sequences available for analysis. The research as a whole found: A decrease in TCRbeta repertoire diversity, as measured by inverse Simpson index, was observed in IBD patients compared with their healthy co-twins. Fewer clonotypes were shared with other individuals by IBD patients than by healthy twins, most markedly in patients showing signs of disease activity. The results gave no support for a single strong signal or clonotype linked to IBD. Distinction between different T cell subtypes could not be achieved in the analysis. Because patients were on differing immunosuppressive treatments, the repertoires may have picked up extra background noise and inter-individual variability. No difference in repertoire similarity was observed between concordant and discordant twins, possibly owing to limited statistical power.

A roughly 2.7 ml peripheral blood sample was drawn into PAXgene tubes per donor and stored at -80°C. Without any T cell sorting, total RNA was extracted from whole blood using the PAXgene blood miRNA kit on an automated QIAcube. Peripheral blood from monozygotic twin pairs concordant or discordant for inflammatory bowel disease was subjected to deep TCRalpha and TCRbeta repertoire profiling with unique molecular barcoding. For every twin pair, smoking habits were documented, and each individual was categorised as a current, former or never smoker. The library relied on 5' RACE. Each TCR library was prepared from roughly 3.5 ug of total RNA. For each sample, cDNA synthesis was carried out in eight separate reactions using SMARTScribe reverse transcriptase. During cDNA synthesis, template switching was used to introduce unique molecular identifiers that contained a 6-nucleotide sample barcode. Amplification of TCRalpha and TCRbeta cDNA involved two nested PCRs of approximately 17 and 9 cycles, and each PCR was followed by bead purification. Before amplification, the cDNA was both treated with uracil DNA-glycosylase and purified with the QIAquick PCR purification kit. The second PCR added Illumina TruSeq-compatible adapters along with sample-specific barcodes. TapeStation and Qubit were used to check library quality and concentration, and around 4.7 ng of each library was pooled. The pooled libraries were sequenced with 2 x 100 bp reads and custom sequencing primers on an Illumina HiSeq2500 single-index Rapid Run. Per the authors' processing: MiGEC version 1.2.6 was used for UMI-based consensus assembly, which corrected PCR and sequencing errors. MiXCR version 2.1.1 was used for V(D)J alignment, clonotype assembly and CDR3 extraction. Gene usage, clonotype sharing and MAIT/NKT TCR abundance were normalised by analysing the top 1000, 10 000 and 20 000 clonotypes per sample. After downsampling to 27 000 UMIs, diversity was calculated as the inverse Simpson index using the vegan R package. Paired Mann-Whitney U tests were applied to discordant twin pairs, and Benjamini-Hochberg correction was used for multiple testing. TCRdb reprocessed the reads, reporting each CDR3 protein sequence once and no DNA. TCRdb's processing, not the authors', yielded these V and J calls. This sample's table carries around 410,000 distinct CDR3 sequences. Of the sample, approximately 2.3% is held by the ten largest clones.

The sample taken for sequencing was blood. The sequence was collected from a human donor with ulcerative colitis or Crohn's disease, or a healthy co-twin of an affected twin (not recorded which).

The CDR3 reads CASSLSGQAHLGNEKLFF. In this chain, TRBV27 is recombined with TRBJ1-4; the TCRdb D gene call, TRBD1, has no DNA to confirm it. The CDR1 and CDR2 encoded by the germline V gene (reference sequence) are MNHEY and SMNVEV. The CDR3 spans 18 residues, from the cysteine through the phenylalanine. Only the protein is on record.